This paragraph reports one T cell receptor (beta chain). The data belong to a study of blood T cell repertoires in COVID-19. Study-level background: Sample material is recorded as cDNA or gDNA derived from T cells, B-cell-depleted T cells, or PBMCs.

The V and J ends lost 1 base and 0 bases respectively, with 10 bases between them. CDR3 size: 16 residues. Germline V CDR1 and CDR2: LGHNA, YNFKEQ. Measured with immunoSEQ multiplex PCR; TCRdb has only the in-frame clones, and not every one. The table includes under 250,000 clones, around 83% detected once. The sequenced material came from peripheral blood. The chain uses TRBV4-2 and TRBJ2-1, with D possibly TRBD2 on 6 matching bases. The receptor was isolated from a woman younger than 30 with acute or convalescent COVID-19. The CDR3 loop is CASSQGDGGSYNEQFF. The CDR3 DNA follows: TGTGCCAGCAGCCAAGGAGACGGGGGCTCCTACAATGAGCAGTTCTTC.